Sequencing of this T cell receptor beta chain was carried out in a study of blood T cell repertoires in COVID-19. This CDR3 has 13 residues. The ends were cut back, 8 bases at V and 11 bases at J, with 19 bases in the middle. Per the germline V gene, CDR1 is MNHEY and CDR2 is SVGAGI. Method: immunoSEQ multiplex PCR; TCRdb's copy keeps in-frame clones and lacks some. Here the sample spans around 190,000 clones, approximately 87% being singletons. The sample comprised peripheral blood. This chain uses TRBV6-5 with TRBJ1-5, with D perhaps TRBD1 (5 bases). The TCR originated in a man aged 70-80 years with active or convalescent COVID-19. The CDR3 DNA follows: TGTGCCAGCGGGGCGACCCCTAAGGCGGCCCAGCATTTT. This translates into CASGATPKAAQHF.